Listed below are T cell receptor beta chains from one sample, sequenced in a study of blood T cell repertoires in COVID-19. This table comes from immunoSEQ multiplex PCR, and its TCRdb copy is limited to in-frame clones, with some not included. Among approximately 110,000 clones listed, 69% were seen once. The sequenced sample was peripheral blood. The receptors were sampled from a man older than 75 with acute or convalescent COVID-19. Both conserved end residues are part of each CDR3. D genes are given only for firm matches. Clone sizes are given selectively: once, few, many, or a class where the clone is expanded.

D gene | J gene | V gene | clone size | CDR3 DNA | CDR3 protein
. | TRBJ1-2 | TRBV6-5 | . | TGTGCCAGCAGCCGACAGTTTGGAAACTATGGCTACACCTTC | CASSRQFGNYGYTF
TRBD1 | TRBJ2-5 | TRBV7-9 | once | TGTGCCAGCAGCCTGTTTGGGACAGGGGTCGGAGAGACCCAGTACTTC | CASSLFGTGVGETQYF
. | TRBJ2-1 | TRBV6-4 | . | TGTGCCGGACACCTAGGGCCAACTGAGCAGTTCTTC | CAGHLGPTEQFF
. | TRBJ2-1 | TRBV6-5 | . | TGTGCCAGCAGACCACAGGTCGGTCTCCCCTCGTTCTTC | CASRPQVGLPSFF
TRBD2 | TRBJ2-3 | TRBV9 | many | TGTGCCAGCAGCGAGCGGAGACTAGCGGGATGGGCAGATACGCAGTATTTT | CASSERRLAGWADTQYF
TRBD1 | TRBJ2-1 | TRBV7-9 | . | TGTGCCAGCAGCTTTTTGACAGGGGTTGGGTACAATGAGCAGTTCTTC | CASSFLTGVGYNEQFF
. | TRBJ1-2 | TRBV28 | once | TGTGCCACCCGGGGGGGGGAGCGGGTCTATGGCTACACCTTC | CATRGGERVYGYTF
TRBD1 | TRBJ1-5 | TRBV19 | . | TGTGCCAGTAACAGGGGCGTGGGGAGCAATCAGCCCCAGCATTTT | CASNRGVGSNQPQHF
TRBD2 | TRBJ2-3 | TRBV28 | . | TGTGCCAGCACCCCCTGGACTAGCGGGGCAGATACGCAGTATTTT | CASTPWTSGADTQYF
TRBD2 | TRBJ2-1 | TRBV25-1 | . | TGTGCCAGCAGTGTAGGGACTAGCGGGAGCTACAATGAGCAGTTCTTC | CASSVGTSGSYNEQFF
TRBD2 | TRBJ2-1 | TRBV5-4 | . | TGTGCCAGCAGCCCCGTGCGGCTAGCGGGAAACAATGAGCAGTTCTTC | CASSPVRLAGNNEQFF
TRBD1 | TRBJ2-7 | TRBV28 | once | TGTGCCAGCAGTCCGATCCGGGACAGGCCTCGGCAGTACTTC | CASSPIRDRPRQYF
. | TRBJ1-1 | TRBV7-2 | . | TGTGCCAGCAGCTTAGATCCGGGGAATGAAGCTTTCTTT | CASSLDPGNEAFF
TRBD2 | TRBJ2-7 | TRBV7-2 | few | TGTGCCAGCAGCTTGGGGACTAGCGGGGACGAGCAGTACTTC | CASSLGTSGDEQYF
TRBD2 | TRBJ2-2 | TRBV28 | . | TGTGCCAGCAGTCCTCAGACTAGCGGGAGGTTGGGCGGGGAGCTGTTTTTT | CASSPQTSGRLGGELFF
TRBD1 | TRBJ2-5 | TRBV6-5 | many | TGTGCCAGCGGACAGGGCCGGGAGACCCAGTACTTC | CASGQGRETQYF
. | TRBJ2-1 | TRBV4-1 | . | TGCGCCAGCAGCCAAGATGTTAGCGGCAATGAGCAGTTCTTC | CASSQDVSGNEQFF
. | TRBJ1-2 | TRBV25-1 | many | TGTGCCAGCAGCTCCCACGGTCAGGGCTATGGCTACACCTTC | CASSSHGQGYGYTF
TRBD1 | TRBJ1-6 | TRBV3-1/TRBV3-2 | many | TGTGCCAGCAGCCAGGGGACAGGGGTAAATTCACCCCTCCACTTT | CASSQGTGVNSPLHF
. | TRBJ2-7 | TRBV5-5 | . | TGTGCCAGCAGCTTGAGGGGGACGGGCTCCTACGAGCAGTACTTC | CASSLRGTGSYEQYF